These T cell receptor beta chains were read from a single sample in a study of beta chain features in type 1 diabetes. The table came from immunoSEQ multiplex PCR; TCRdb's copy has only in-frame clones and leaves some out. The table has about 320,000 clones, approximately 15% seen once. The material sequenced was central memory CD4+ T cells from blood. The receptors shown here come from a man aged 25-45 years in good health. Each CDR3 is given with its conserved first and last residue. The order of the fields is J gene, V gene, clone size, D gene, CDR3 protein, CDR3 DNA. A D gene is named only where the DNA matches it firmly. Expanded clones are given a class, and other clones once, few, many or no size at all.

>TRBJ2-3|TRBV11-3|few|-
CASSIYRDPLTDTQYF
TGTGCCAGCAGCATTTACCGGGACCCTCTCACAGATACGCAGTATTTT
>TRBJ1-2|TRBV10-3|-|TRBD1
CASGTVANYGYTF
TGTGCCAGCGGGACAGTAGCTAACTATGGCTACACCTTC
>TRBJ2-5|TRBV10-1|few|-
CASSEIEGGQETQYF
TGCGCCAGCAGTGAGATTGAAGGGGGCCAAGAGACCCAGTACTTC
>TRBJ2-1|TRBV15|many|-
CATSRDRGEQFF
TGTGCCACCAGCAGAGATCGAGGTGAGCAGTTCTTC
>TRBJ2-5|TRBV9|few|TRBD2
CASSVGTLAGRQETQYF
TGTGCCAGCAGCGTAGGTACACTAGCGGGTCGTCAAGAGACCCAGTACTTC
>TRBJ2-3|TRBV7-8|few|TRBD1
CASSSRTGVTDTQYF
TGTGCCAGCAGCTCCCGGACAGGGGTCACAGATACGCAGTATTTT
>TRBJ2-2|TRBV7-9|many|-
CASSPHTGELFF
TGTGCCAGCAGCCCTCATACCGGGGAGCTGTTTTTT
>TRBJ2-6|TRBV11-1|few|-
CASSPRAGPRGSGANVLTF
TGTGCCAGCAGCCCCCGTGCGGGCCCTCGAGGCTCTGGGGCCAACGTCCTGACTTTC
>TRBJ2-7|TRBV6-5|few|-
CASSYRGASYEQYF
TGTGCCAGCAGTTACCGGGGGGCCTCCTACGAGCAGTACTTC
>TRBJ1-6|TRBV5-5|many|-
CASSPHGVSPLHF
TGTGCCAGCAGCCCCCATGGGGTATCACCCCTCCACTTT
>TRBJ2-5|TRBV7-2|few|-
CASSLKETQYF
TGTGCCAGCAGCCTCAAAGAGACCCAGTACTTC
>TRBJ2-2|TRBV11-3|-|TRBD1
CASSTRDRGELFF
TGTGCCAGCAGCACGCGGGACAGGGGGGAGCTGTTTTTT
>TRBJ1-5|TRBV2|-|-
CASSPLWEGSNQPQHF
TGTGCCAGCAGTCCTTTGTGGGAGGGTAGCAATCAGCCCCAGCATTTT
>TRBJ2-2|TRBV7-9|-|-
CVSSWTASGELFF
TGTGTCAGCAGCTGGACAGCGAGCGGGGAGCTGTTTTTT
>TRBJ1-6|TRBV10-3|few|-
CAIRGDTSNSPLHF
TGTGCCATCAGAGGGGACACTTCCAATTCACCCCTCCACTTT
>TRBJ2-7|TRBV5-5|-|TRBD1
CAIRTGAREQYF
TGTGCCATCCGAACAGGGGCGAGGGAGCAGTACTTC
>TRBJ1-5|TRBV19|few|-
CASSIVNPGTRSNQPQHF
TGTGCCAGTAGTATAGTGAATCCCGGGACTAGAAGCAATCAGCCCCAGCATTTT
>TRBJ1-1|TRBV5-4|few|-
CASSLVQGPTEAFF
TGTGCCAGCAGCTTGGTCCAGGGGCCCACTGAAGCTTTCTTT
>TRBJ2-3|TRBV9|-|TRBD2
CASSAGTSGITDTQYF
TGTGCCAGCAGCGCCGGGACTAGCGGCATCACAGATACGCAGTATTTT
>TRBJ1-3|TRBV4-2|few|-
CASSQEAASGNTIYF
TGTGCCAGCAGCCAAGAGGCCGCATCTGGAAACACCATATATTTT
>TRBJ2-7|TRBV18|many|-
CATRADTSYEQYF
TGTGCCACCCGGGCGGACACATCCTACGAGCAGTACTTC
>TRBJ2-3|TRBV11-3|-|-
CTSSAVSDTQYF
TGTACCAGCAGCGCAGTGTCAGATACGCAGTATTTT
>TRBJ2-3|TRBV11-3|few|-
CASSQRGQRGTDTQYF
TGTGCCAGCAGCCAAAGGGGCCAGCGGGGCACAGATACGCAGTATTTT
>TRBJ2-2|TRBV19|few|TRBD1
CASSRKAGGAPNTGELFF
TGTGCCAGTAGTAGGAAGGCAGGGGGCGCACCGAACACCGGGGAGCTGTTTTTT
>TRBJ1-1|TRBV18|-|TRBD1
CASSPARGYTEAFF
TGTGCCAGCTCACCGGCCAGGGGGTACACTGAAGCTTTCTTT
>TRBJ2-1|TRBV7-4|-|TRBD2
CASSPGTIHEQFF
TGTGCCAGCAGCCCGGGGACTATTCATGAGCAGTTCTTC
>TRBJ2-2|TRBV6-5|-|-
CASSLRPSGGELFF
TGTGCCAGCAGTCTCAGACCGAGTGGCGGGGAGCTGTTTTTT
>TRBJ1-5|TRBV7-9|-|-
CASSLWGDQPQHF
TGTGCCAGCAGCTTATGGGGGGATCAGCCCCAGCATTTT
>TRBJ1-5|TRBV30|few|-
CAWGRDNSNQPQHF
TGTGCCTGGGGAAGAGATAATAGCAATCAGCCCCAGCATTTT
>TRBJ2-7|TRBV5-6|many|-
CASSLGQLRWYDEQYF
TGTGCCAGCAGCTTGGGGCAACTGAGGTGGTACGACGAGCAGTACTTC
>TRBJ2-2|TRBV7-2|few|-
CASSLIGPAGGELFF
TGTGCCAGCAGCTTAATAGGTCCGGCGGGCGGGGAGCTGTTTTTT
>TRBJ1-5|TRBV6-1|few|-
CAGGGGNQPQHF
TGTGCTGGAGGGGGGGGCAATCAGCCCCAGCATTTT
>TRBJ2-4|TRBV6-1|-|TRBD2
CASSVRTSGIAKNIQYF
TGTGCCAGCAGTGTTCGGACTAGCGGTATAGCCAAAAACATTCAGTACTTC